This T cell receptor (beta chain) was identified in a study of blood T cell repertoires in COVID-19. Clones were sequenced by immunoSEQ multiplex PCR, and TCRdb holds only the in-frame ones, with some missing. The repertoire holds about 180,000 clones, with approximately 86% as singletons. Germline loops: CDR1 SGDLS, CDR2 YYNGEE. CDR3 length equals 17 residues. The V and J ends lost 0 bases and 2 bases, in that order; junction bases with no gene match: 4. The gene calls are TRBV9 and TRBJ2-3, with TRBD2 matching 12 bases. The source material was PBMCs or T cells enriched from blood (not recorded which). The sequence was obtained from a man aged 55 to 70 who had recovered from COVID-19. The CDR3 sequence is CASSVGSSGRDTDTQYF. In DNA form, the CDR3 reads TGTGCCAGCAGCGTAGGGTCTAGCGGGAGGGACACAGATACGCAGTATTTT.